The 8 T cell receptor beta chains presented below share a single source sample, sequenced in a study of blood T cell repertoires in COVID-19. Sequencing used immunoSEQ multiplex PCR; TCRdb keeps in-frame clones, though not all of them. The top ten hold more than 8% of the sample, which has around 67,000 clones, approximately 90% seen once. Sequencing input: peripheral blood. The receptors derive from a human donor in a cohort sampled during active COVID-19.

In its sample, this clone was seen once. The gene calls are TRBV27 and TRBJ1-2; the D is unclear. Deletions cut 3 bases from V and 4 bases from J, with 12 bases between. Germline CDR1 and CDR2: MNHEY and SMNVEV (reference sequence). The CDR3 length is 14 residues. CDR3 amino acids: CASSLGGPGYGYTF. DNA of the CDR3: TGTGCCAGCAGTTTGGGAGGGCCGGGCTATGGCTACACCTTC.

This rearrangement joins TRBV2 to TRBJ2-7; D remains unclear. V lost 0 bases to trimming and J lost 2 bases, with 11 bases between them. The germline CDR1 and CDR2 sequences are SNHLY and FYNNEI. This CDR3 has 15 residues. In DNA form, the CDR3 reads TGTGCCAGCAGTGAAGCGCTAACAGCAACCTACGAGCAGTACTTC. This encodes CASSEALTATYEQYF.

J is TRBJ2-7 and V is TRBV7-8, with 12 bases that match TRBD2. CDR1 and CDR2 from the germline V gene are SGHVS and FQNEAQ. Losses at the gene ends were 5 bases for V and 3 bases for J; bases not matched to a gene: 5. The CDR3 sequence is 15 residues long. DNA of the CDR3: TGTGCCAGCAGCCCAGTACTAGCGGGGGGCTACGAGCAGTACTTC. Translating gives CASSPVLAGGYEQYF. The full variable domain, its missing parts supplied by reference TRBV7-8 and TRBJ2-7, is GAGVSQSPRYKVAKRGQDVALRCDPISGHVSLFWYQQALGQGPEFLTYFQNEAQLDKSGLPSDRFFAERPEGSVSTLKIQRTQQEDSAVYLCASSPVLAGGYEQYFGPGTRLTVT.

The V call is TRBV9, the J call TRBJ1-5; D not certain. Per germline, CDR1 SGDLS and CDR2 YYNGEE. The V gene lost 0 bases and the J gene lost 7 bases, with 11 bases spanning the gap. This CDR3 contains 14 residues. The CDR3 spells CASSVGGGLQPQHF. The CDR3 DNA follows: TGTGCCAGCAGCGTAGGTGGAGGTTTACAGCCCCAGCATTTT.

The rearrangement links TRBV3-1 (or the pseudogene TRBV3-2) to TRBJ1-2; tentatively, D is TRBD1 (5 bases). V lost 0 bases to trimming and J lost 6 bases, with 14 bases between them. Germline CDR1 and CDR2: LGHDT and YNNKEL (reference sequence). The CDR3 has 15 amino acids. CDR3 DNA sequence: TGTGCCAGCAGCCAAGATTATAGCAGGGTACATGGCTACACCTTC. Translating it yields CASSQDYSRVHGYTF.

The V and J genes are TRBV6-2 or TRBV6-3 and TRBJ2-7, with D possibly TRBD1 on 5 matching bases. The germline V gene encodes CDR1 MNHEY and CDR2 SVGEGT. V shed 2 bases and J shed 5 bases, with 19 bases lying between them. The CDR3 is made up of 16 amino acids. CDR3 in DNA: TGTGCCAGCAGTTACGGGGCCAGGTGGATCGAGAACGAGCAGTACTTC. It encodes CASSYGARWIENEQYF.

V gene TRBV18 combines with J gene TRBJ1-1, with D unclear. The CDR3 length is 13 residues. CDR1 KGHSH and CDR2 LQKENI come from the germline V gene. V lost 2 bases and J lost 5, with 9 bases in between. CDR3 nucleotide sequence: TGTGCCAGCTCACCATCGGGGTGGACTGAAGCTTTCTTT. It is translated as CASSPSGWTEAFF.

The V and J genes are TRBV3-1 (or the pseudogene TRBV3-2) and TRBJ1-2, with a tentative D call TRBD1 (5 bases). Germline V CDR1 and CDR2: LGHDT, YNNKEL (reference sequence). The CDR3 is 14 residues long. V dropped 4 bases and J dropped 8 bases, with 17 bases sitting between them. CDR3 region: CASSPTTDPGGYTF. As DNA, the CDR3 is TGTGCCAGCAGCCCGACGACAGACCCAGGCGGCTACACCTTC.